This TCR beta chain was identified during a study of blood T cell repertoires in COVID-19. Looking at the study overall: Samples came from the United States, Italy and Spain, spanning acute and convalescent COVID-19. The cDNA or gDNA used as material had been derived from T cells, B-cell-depleted T cells, or PBMCs.

Authors' methods: Researchers report that nucleated cell counts were estimated from reference gene primer amplification. Generated by immunoSEQ multiplex PCR, the TCRdb table keeps only in-frame clones and is missing some. The DNA was the basis for D and trimming; V, J and clone size are from that table. The table lists more than 85,000 clones, around nine tenths of them singletons. V shed 4 bases, J shed 6 bases, and the junction held 9 bases outside the gene matches. Per germline, CDR1 LNHDA and CDR2 SQIVND (reference sequence). The CDR3 sequence is 15 residues long. The sequence was collected from a woman over 75 with acute or convalescent COVID-19. The source material was peripheral blood. The gene calls are TRBV19 and TRBJ2-7; 10 bases match TRBD1. CDR3: CASSTGTGVFGEQYF. In DNA, the CDR3 is TGTGCCAGTAGTACCGGGACAGGGGTCTTTGGCGAGCAGTACTTC. Filled out from reference TRBV19 and TRBJ2-7, the complete variable domain reads DGGITQSPKYLFRKEGQNVTLSCEQNLNHDAMYWYRQDPGQGLRLIYYSQIVNDFQKGDIAEGYSVSREKKESFPLTVTSAQKNPTAFYLCASSTGTGVFGEQYFGPGTRLTVT.